Sequencing of this T cell receptor (beta chain) was carried out in a study of CD8 T cells in Susac syndrome (dated by TCRdb to between 2017 and 2020). Regarding the research as a whole: Whether CD8+ T cell activation and differentiation in Susac syndrome was antigen driven was tested using repertoire sequencing. The clonality of the CD8+ T cell repertoire was compared across 11 to 12 healthy donors, around 14 Susac syndrome patients and under 19 multiple sclerosis patients.

In this sample, this clonotype turned up once. Its antigen is not yet known. No base quality information exists; no much larger clone differs at one position. A lone read offers only weak evidence. RNA was extracted with the RNeasy kit and roughly 0.5 to 1 ug was reverse transcribed using random hexamers. The immunoSEQ multiplex PCR assay, which covers 54 Vbeta and 13 Jbeta segments, was used to amplify TCR beta CDR3 regions. PCR amplification bias was corrected by using a synthetic template baseline for primer optimization and computational correction. The authors' analysis ran thus. Reads were assigned to V, D and J genes according to IMGT and analyzed in immunoSEQ Analyzer, with only productive sequences retained. To calculate clonality, Shannon entropy was normalized by log2 of the number of productive unique sequences and then subtracted from one. For each patient and control, public and private clones were evaluated within the 100 most prevalent clones. Clones were defined as Susac-specific when absent from the healthy and MS cohorts, from about 970 published viral clones and from other ImmuneACCESS disease sequences. Using fastp trimming at Q25 and MiXCR clonotype assembly, TCRdb reanalyzed the public sequencing data and kept in-frame beta chains. Every CDR3 protein is listed once, alongside the most common genes and DNA of its rows. The V and J calls were not made by the authors but by TCRdb's processing. The sample profile shows 400,000 to 550,000 distinct CDR3 sequences; approximately 85% of them were found once. The top ten clonotypes cover about 0.12% of the sample.

Measured from the cysteine to the phenylalanine, the CDR3 is 15 residues long. Of all the DNA, just the CDR3 is kept, 45 bases in frame from base 1. According to the germline V gene, CDR1 reads MDHEN and CDR2 reads SYDVKM. V is clipped by 3 bases and J by 4 bases, and the sequence between their germline boundaries is 13 bases long. General study outcomes and caveats: The study acknowledged that relatively few individuals were included in the TCR sequencing and HLA analysis.

Peripheral blood CD8+ and CD4+ T cells from healthy donors, Susac syndrome patients and multiple sclerosis patients were profiled using high-throughput TCR beta sequencing. Treatment-naive patients with stable or active relapsing-remitting disease fulfilling revised McDonald criteria were used as multiple sclerosis controls. Bulk CD8+ and CD4+ T cells were purified by magnetic negative isolation, while CD8+ TEMRA cells were enriched using FACS. Blood was collected in EDTA tubes and processed within 24 hours, with PBMCs isolated through density gradient centrifugation. PBMCs intended for TCR sequencing were cryopreserved in liquid nitrogen and thawed later in a water bath at 37 degrees C. The sorted or isolated CD4+, CD8+ and CD8+ TEMRA cells reached a purity of at least 90%.

Here the chain combines TRBV28 and TRBJ2-1, and the D gene may be TRBD1, 5 bases matching. This TCR came from a human donor with multiple sclerosis. The specimen was CD8+ T cells from PBMCs. In nucleotides, the sequence is TGTGCCAGCAGTTTTTATGCGACAGAATACAATGAGCAGTTCTTC. This gives the protein CASSFYATEYNEQFF.